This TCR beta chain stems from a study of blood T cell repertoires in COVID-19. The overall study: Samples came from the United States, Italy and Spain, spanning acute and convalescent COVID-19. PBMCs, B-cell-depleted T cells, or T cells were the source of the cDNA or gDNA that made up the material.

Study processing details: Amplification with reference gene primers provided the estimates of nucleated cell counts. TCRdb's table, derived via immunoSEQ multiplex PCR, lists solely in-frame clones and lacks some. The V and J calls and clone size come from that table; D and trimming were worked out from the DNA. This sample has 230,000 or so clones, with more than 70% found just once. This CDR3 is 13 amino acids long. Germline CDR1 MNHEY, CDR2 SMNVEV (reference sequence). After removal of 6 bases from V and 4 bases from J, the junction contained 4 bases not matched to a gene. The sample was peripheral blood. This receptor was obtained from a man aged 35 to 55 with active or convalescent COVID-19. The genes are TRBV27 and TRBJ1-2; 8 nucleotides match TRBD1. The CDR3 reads CASRGTGTYGYTF. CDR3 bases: TGTGCCAGCAGAGGGACAGGTACCTATGGCTACACCTTC.